This TCR beta chain was retrieved from a study of OX40 agonist ivuxolimab in advanced cancers. Looking at the study overall: Every patient in dose escalation had hepatocellular carcinoma, melanoma, renal cell or head and neck cancer. Study results and limitations: The authors did not determine the antigen specificity of the expanded peripheral T cells.

Using immunoSEQ multiplex PCR, the repertoire was profiled, and TCRdb retains in-frame clones only, with some absent. The sample lists fewer than 85,000 clones; about 88% were seen once. For this clone: Its specificity is unknown.

The sample here was CD4+ or CD8+ T cells sorted from blood, taken in a trial of the OX40 agonist ivuxolimab. The TCR comes from an adult with an advanced solid tumor such as melanoma, head and neck, liver or kidney cancer.

In DNA form, the CDR3 reads TGTGCCTGGGAAGGGGGGGCGCGCACCGGGGAGCTGTTTTTT. Translation: CAWEGGARTGELFF. This rearrangement joins TRBV30 to TRBJ2-2; possibly TRBD2 for D (7 bases). V lost 5 bases and J lost 4, with 14 bases in between. In germline, CDR1 is GTSNPN, CDR2 SVGIG (reference sequence). This CDR3 has 14 residues. Based on the CDR3 plus reference TRBV30 and TRBJ2-2, the full variable domain is SQTIHQWPATLVQPVGSPLSLECTVEGTSNPNLYWYRQAAGRGLQLLFYSVGIGQISSEVPQNLSASRPQDRQFILSSKKLLLSDSGFYLCAWEGGARTGELFFGEGSRLTVL.